This T cell receptor beta chain was recovered during a study of beta chain features in type 1 diabetes. Study information: Cells sorted and examined across all samples totaled approximately 100,000,000.

The sample holds a few counts of this clone. Its antigen is still unknown. Sequence at one end of the junction differs from germline and may be a read error. In germline, CDR1 is SGHNT, CDR2 YYREEE (reference sequence). CDR3 length: 16 residues. Study-level points and caveats: For TCRB rearrangement, an influence of HLA type remained unresolved here.

cDNA synthesis used the whole RNA isolate, giving expressed TCRB sequences. Sequenced naive, central memory and regulatory T cell samples produced an average of approximately 3.5 million reads. Sequencing used immunoSEQ multiplex PCR; TCRdb keeps in-frame clones, though not all of them. The table lists 110,000 to 150,000 clones, 9.2% of them singletons. J is TRBJ2-3 and V is TRBV5-4; 10 bases fit TRBD2. The receptor comes from a man aged 18 to 29 in good health. The sequenced sample was central memory CD4+ T cells from blood. CDR3 in amino acids: CASSQTGTSGTDTQYF. CDR3 DNA: TGCGCCAGCAGCCAAACCGGGACTAGCGGCACAGATACGCAGTATTTT. Complete variable domain (other parts from reference TRBV5-4 and TRBJ2-3): ETGVTQSPTHLIKTRGQQVTLRCSSQSGHNTVSWYQQALGQGPQFIFQYYREEENGRGNFPPRFSGLQFPNYSSELNVNALELDDSALYLCASSQTGTSGTDTQYFGPGTRLTVL.